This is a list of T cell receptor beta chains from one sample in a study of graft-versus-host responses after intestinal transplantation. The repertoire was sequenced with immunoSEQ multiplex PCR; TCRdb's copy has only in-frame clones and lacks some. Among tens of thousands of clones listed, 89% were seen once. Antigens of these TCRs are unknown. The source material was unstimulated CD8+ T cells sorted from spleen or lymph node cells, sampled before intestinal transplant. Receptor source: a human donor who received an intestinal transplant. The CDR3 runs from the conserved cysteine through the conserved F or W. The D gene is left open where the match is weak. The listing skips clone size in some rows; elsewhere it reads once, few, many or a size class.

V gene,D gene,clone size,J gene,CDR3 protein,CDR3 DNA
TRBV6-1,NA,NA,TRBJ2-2,CASRPDWTGELFF,TGTGCCAGCAGACCCGATTGGACAGGGGAGCTGTTTTTT
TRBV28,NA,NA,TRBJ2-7,CASKRVRAQIYEQYF,TGTGCCAGCAAGAGAGTGAGGGCTCAGATCTACGAGCAGTACTTC
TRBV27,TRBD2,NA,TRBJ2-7,CASSCRLAGLGGLAVEQYF,TGTGCCAGCAGTTGCCGACTAGCGGGGTTGGGGGGGCTAGCTGTCGAGCAGTACTTC
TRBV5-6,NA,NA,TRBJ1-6,CASSLSGGNSPLHF,TGTGCCAGCAGCTTGTCTGGGGGGAATTCACCCCTCCACTTT
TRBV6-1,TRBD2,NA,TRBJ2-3,CAGRGGETDTQYF,TGTGCCGGCCGGGGGGGCGAGACAGATACGCAGTATTTT
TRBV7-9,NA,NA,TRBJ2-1,CASSSSLEFHNEQFF,TGTGCCAGCAGCTCCTCACTAGAATTCCACAATGAGCAGTTCTTC
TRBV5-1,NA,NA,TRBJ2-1,CASSFGGEQFF,TGCGCCAGCAGCTTCGGGGGTGAGCAGTTCTTC
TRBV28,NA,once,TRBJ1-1,CASGPGEGLGAFF,TGTGCCAGCGGACCGGGGGAGGGCCTGGGAGCTTTCTTT
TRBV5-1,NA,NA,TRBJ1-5,CASSKQGSGQPQHF,TGCGCCAGCAGCAAACAGGGTTCAGGACAGCCCCAGCATTTT
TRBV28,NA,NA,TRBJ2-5,CASSPPEGADHIPPLEYQETQYF,TGTGCCAGCAGTCCCCCCGAGGGAGCGGATCACATACCCCCACTTGAGTACCAAGAGACCCAGTACTTC
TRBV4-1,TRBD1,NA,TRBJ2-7,CASSQEGGSRDEQYF,TGCGCCAGCAGCCAAGAAGGGGGCAGCCGGGACGAGCAGTACTTC
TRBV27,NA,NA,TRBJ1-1,CASSLSRGYTEAFF,TGTGCCAGCAGTTTATCTCGAGGGTACACTGAAGCTTTCTTT
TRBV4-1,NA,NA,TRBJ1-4,CASSQDIRGWGVGANEKLFF,TGCGCCAGCAGCCAAGATATCAGGGGATGGGGTGTGGGGGCTAATGAAAAACTGTTTTTT
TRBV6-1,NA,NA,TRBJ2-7,CASSHPGRTYEQYF,TGTGCCAGCTCGCACCCGGGAAGAACCTACGAGCAGTACTTC